Below, 32 T cell receptor beta chains from the same sample are listed, as sequenced in a study of T cell responses to AZD1222 COVID-19 vaccine. Libraries were prepared by immunoSEQ multiplex PCR; TCRdb keeps only in-frame clonotypes and omits some of them. The sample carries roughly 100,000 clones, roughly 88% recorded once. The source was peripheral blood, collected on day 0 of AZD1222 vaccination. The receptor source for this set is an adult in good health.

J is TRBJ1-1 and V is TRBV5-4; D perhaps matches TRBD1 (5 bases). Germline lookup yields CDR1 SGHNT and CDR2 YYREEE (reference sequence). Trimming took 0 bases from V and 5 from J, leaving 14 bases between them. CDR3 length: 15 residues. Written as DNA, the CDR3 is TGTGCCAGCAGCTTGGCCGGCAGGGCCGGGACTGAAGCTTTCTTT. This codes for CASSLAGRAGTEAFF. The entire variable domain, with the rest obtained from reference TRBV5-4 and TRBJ1-1, is as follows: ETGVTQSPTHLIKTRGQQVTLRCSSQSGHNTVSWYQQALGQGPQFIFQYYREEENGRGNFPPRFSGLQFPNYSSELNVNALELDDSALYLCASSLAGRAGTEAFFGQGTRLTVV.

Of note for this clone: Relative to the germline gene, one junction end is altered; a read error may explain this. The chain has TRBV5-1 and TRBJ1-2, with 8 bases aligning to TRBD1. The length of the CDR3 is 15 residues. The germline V gene has CDR1 SGHRS and CDR2 YFSETQ. The CDR3 coding sequence is TGCGCCAGAAGCTTGGCCAGCCACGGACAGGGTGGCTACACCTTC. It yields the protein CARSLASHGQGGYTF.

In regard to this clone: One junction end does not reproduce the germline sequence, and a read error may be involved. The chain joins TRBV5-5 to TRBJ1-2, with D possibly being TRBD1 (5 bases). Germline values: CDR1 SGHKS, CDR2 YYEKEE (reference sequence). There are 13 residues in the CDR3. In nucleotides, the CDR3 is TGTGCCAGCAGGTTGGTGGGGCCCTATGGCTACACCTTC. Its protein is CASRLVGPYGYTF. The full variable domain, rest sourced from reference TRBV5-5 and TRBJ1-2, is DAGVTQSPTHLIKTRGQQVTLRCSPISGHKSVSWYQQVLGQGPQFIFQYYEKEERGRGNFPDRFSARQFPNYSSELNVNALLLGDSALYLCASRLVGPYGYTFGSGTRLTVV.

This chain joins TRBV3-1 (or the pseudogene TRBV3-2) and TRBJ1-3; TRBD1 matches at 7 bases. The CDR3 runs to 15 residues. With V trimmed by 4 bases and J by 7 bases, 10 bases remained unmatched. Looked up from germline, CDR1 is LGHDT and CDR2 is YNNKEL (reference sequence). CDR3: CASSRTGLKGNTIYF. In DNA, the CDR3 is TGTGCCAGCAGCCGGACAGGATTAAAAGGGAACACCATATATTTT.

The chain recombines TRBV7-2 with TRBJ2-1, with unresolved D. The length of the CDR3 is 15 residues. Germline lookup yields CDR1 SGHTA and CDR2 FQGNSA. The V end lost 5 bases, the J end lost 4 bases, and 15 bases lay between the germline ends. CDR3 loop: CASSPAGLSYNEQFF. For the CDR3, the DNA is TGTGCCAGCAGCCCGGCTGGCTTGAGTTACAATGAGCAGTTCTTC.

The sample holds one count of this clone. This chain joins TRBV24-1 and TRBJ1-5, with D tentatively TRBD1 (5 bases). With 5 bases removed from V and 0 bases from J, the gap between germline ends came to 25 bases. Germline V lookup: CDR1 KGHDR, CDR2 SFDVKD. The CDR3 is made up of 20 amino acids. The CDR3 coding sequence is TGTGCCACCAGTGGGGTGGCCCTTGGGGCGGGCGACATTAGCAATCAGCCCCAGCATTTT. Residues: CATSGVALGAGDISNQPQHF.

The V gene is TRBV19, the J gene TRBJ1-5, with 7 nucleotides matching TRBD1. CDR1 LNHDA and CDR2 SQIVND come from the germline V gene (reference sequence). The CDR3 length is 17 residues. The J segment lost 2 bases and the V segment lost 3 bases, leaving 10 bases of the junction unmatched. In nucleotides, the CDR3 is TGTGCCAGTAGTATCCCTACAGGGGCGAGAGGCAATCAGCCCCAGCATTTT. It encodes CASSIPTGARGNQPQHF.

The chain combines TRBV7-2 with TRBJ2-5; the D is unclear. This CDR3 is 13 amino acids long. Germline CDR1 SGHTA, CDR2 FQGNSA. The V and J ends lost 2 bases and 2 bases respectively, with 6 bases between them. CDR3 in amino acids: CASSLWQQETQYF. The CDR3 nucleotides are TGTGCCAGCAGCTTATGGCAGCAAGAGACCCAGTACTTC.

CDR3 loop: CAPGWVSDPNTEAFF. In nucleotides, the CDR3 is TGTGCCCCGGGGTGGGTTTCCGATCCTAACACTGAAGCTTTCTTT. This chain connects TRBV30 to TRBJ1-1; D ambiguous. V was clipped by 8 bases and J by 2 bases, with 21 bases between them. This CDR3 is built from 15 residues. CDR1 is GTSNPN and CDR2 is SVGIG in the germline V gene (reference sequence).

This clone was seen a handful of times. V is TRBV2 and J is TRBJ2-7; TRBD1 aligns across 7 bases. The CDR3 is 10 amino acids. V was pared by 8 bases and J by 10 bases, with 5 bases of the junction left unmatched. Germline V gene lookup returns CDR1 SNHLY and CDR2 FYNNEI. The CDR3 spells CASDDRVQYF. CDR3 sequence (DNA): TGTGCCAGCGATGACAGGGTCCAGTACTTC.

The chain employs TRBV4-2 and TRBJ2-1, with TRBD2 matching over 11 bases. In germline, CDR1 is LGHNA, CDR2 YNFKEQ. The length of the CDR3 is 17 residues. With 2 bases clipped from V and 6 bases from J, the junction kept 9 bases outside the gene matches. CDR3 sequence reads: CASSQRFSGGAPNEQFF. The CDR3, as DNA: TGTGCCAGCAGCCAACGATTTAGCGGGGGGGCGCCCAATGAGCAGTTCTTC.

The chain combines TRBV4-1 with TRBJ1-2, with D unclear. The germline CDR1 and CDR2 sequences are MGHRA and YSYEKL. Trimming cost V 6 bases and J 8 bases, with 16 bases left between them. The CDR3 runs to 13 residues. In DNA form, the CDR3 reads TGCGCCAGCAGTCCCCAAAATTCCGGGGGCTACACCTTC. Protein sequence: CASSPQNSGGYTF.

The rearrangement links TRBV5-1 to TRBJ2-5; TRBD1 matches at 7 bases. The CDR3 extends over 14 amino acids. Losses at the gene ends were 3 bases for V and 4 bases for J; bases not matched to a gene: 6. Germline V gives CDR1 SGHRS, CDR2 YFSETQ. This chain's CDR3 is CASSSTGKLETQYF. The CDR3 DNA sequence: TGCGCCAGCAGCTCGACAGGGAAGTTAGAGACCCAGTACTTC.

This chain uses TRBV18 with TRBJ1-1; D ambiguous. V lost 3 bases and J lost 3, with 8 bases in between. The germline CDR1 and CDR2 sequences are KGHSH and LQKENI. CDR3 length: 13 amino acids. CDR3 sequence reads: CASSPPTDTEAFF. CDR3 DNA: TGTGCCAGCTCACCCCCAACGGACACTGAAGCTTTCTTT.

In this sample, this clone turned up once. The J gene is TRBJ2-5, the V gene TRBV12-3 or TRBV12-4, with unresolved D. Trimming cost V 6 bases and J 5 bases, with 13 bases left between them. This CDR3 comprises 13 residues. In DNA form, the CDR3 reads TGTGCCAGCAGGACGGCGGTACTGGAGACCCAGTACTTC. Amino acids: CASRTAVLETQYF.

The chain combines TRBV3-1 (or the pseudogene TRBV3-2) with TRBJ1-2, with D unclear. Germline V gives CDR1 LGHDT, CDR2 YNNKEL (reference sequence). Trimming removed 8 bases at V and 10 bases at J, with 23 bases between. The CDR3 is 14 amino acids. CDR3 nucleotide sequence: TGTGCCAGCTATCCATCCTCGCTTGGCGGTGCCTACACCTTC. Translating it yields CASYPSSLGGAYTF.

Here the CDR3 DNA reads TGCGCCAGCAGCCAACTAGCGGGGGGGCCGGGCACAGATACGCAGTATTTT. It specifies CASSQLAGGPGTDTQYF. This chain connects TRBV4-1 to TRBJ2-3; 12 bases are a match to TRBD2. The CDR3 has 17 amino acids. The V gene's germline CDR1 is MGHRA and CDR2 YSYEKL. The junction had 4 bases not matched to a gene; V was cut back by 2 bases and J by 1 base.

The J gene is TRBJ1-1, the V gene TRBV2; no reliable D call. V was trimmed by 7 bases and J by 4 bases, leaving 13 bases between them. Germline CDR1 is SNHLY and CDR2 is FYNNEI. The CDR3 length is 13 residues. The chain's CDR3 is CASMEREGTEAFF. The DNA of the CDR3 is TGTGCCAGCATGGAAAGGGAGGGCACTGAAGCTTTCTTT.

CDR3 sequence reads: CASSYSSGNTIYF. CDR3 in DNA: TGTGCCAGCAGTTACTCATCTGGAAACACCATATATTTT. The chain employs TRBV6-5 and TRBJ1-3; D gene ambiguous. The germline CDR1 and CDR2 sequences are MNHEY and SVGAGI. Deletions cut 0 bases from V and 1 base from J, with 1 base between. This CDR3 comprises 13 residues.

CDR3 coding DNA: TGTGCCAGCAGTTTAGGCTCGGGAGACTATGGCTACACCTTC. It is translated as CASSLGSGDYGYTF. V gene TRBV28 combines with J gene TRBJ1-2; D is uncertain. V lost 2 bases and J lost 3, with 10 bases in between. The CDR3 extends over 14 amino acids. Germline loops: CDR1 MDHEN, CDR2 SYDVKM.

The chain is built from TRBV3-1 (or the pseudogene TRBV3-2) and TRBJ1-2, with 7 bases matching TRBD1. The CDR3 runs to 15 residues. V lost 4 bases to trimming and J lost 6 bases; unmatched junction nucleotides: 11. Germline V lookup: CDR1 LGHDT, CDR2 YNNKEL (reference sequence). CDR3 loop: CASSPRDSGTDGYTF. The CDR3 nucleotides read TGTGCCAGCAGCCCCCGGGACAGTGGTACTGATGGCTACACCTTC.

The V gene is TRBV5-5, the J gene TRBJ2-1, with 9 nucleotides matching TRBD2. CDR1 and CDR2 from the germline V gene are SGHKS and YYEKEE (reference sequence). V dropped 0 bases and J dropped 4; count of bases not matched to a gene: 2. This CDR3 comprises 15 residues. The CDR3 protein is CASSLEAGGYNEQFF. The CDR3, as DNA: TGTGCCAGCAGCTTGGAAGCGGGAGGTTACAATGAGCAGTTCTTC.

The chain has TRBV4-2 and TRBJ2-5; D is undetermined. The CDR3 has 13 residues. Trimming removed 4 bases at V and 5 bases at J, with 11 bases between. CDR1 is LGHNA and CDR2 is YNFKEQ in the germline V gene. In nucleotides, the CDR3 is TGTGCCAGCAGCCCGTCGGCTGGGGAGACCCAGTACTTC. Residues: CASSPSAGETQYF.

J is TRBJ1-2 and V is TRBV28, with D unresolved. The ends were cut back, 6 bases at V and 0 bases at J, with 8 bases in the middle. The CDR3 is 13 residues long. Per germline, CDR1 MDHEN and CDR2 SYDVKM. The CDR3 loop reads CASRGSTNYGYTF. CDR3 in DNA: TGTGCCAGCAGGGGGAGTACTAACTATGGCTACACCTTC.

The CDR3 protein is CASSPGTDNYGYTF. DNA for the CDR3: TGTGCCAGCAGCCCTGGGACAGACAACTATGGCTACACCTTC. The genes are TRBV3-1 (or the pseudogene TRBV3-2) and TRBJ1-2, with 7 bases lining up with TRBD1. The CDR3 has 14 amino acids. Germline values: CDR1 LGHDT, CDR2 YNNKEL (reference sequence). With 4 bases clipped from V and 2 bases from J, the junction kept 4 bases outside the gene matches.

This clone was seen just once. This rearrangement joins TRBV6-5 to TRBJ2-7; 9 bases match TRBD1. Germline-derived CDR1 and CDR2 are MNHEY and SVGAGI. V shed 4 bases, J shed 6 bases, and the junction held 7 bases outside the gene matches. The length of the CDR3 is 14 residues. CDR3 bases: TGTGCCAGCAGTTTCGGGGACAGGGTTGGCGAGCAGTACTTC. Translated: CASSFGDRVGEQYF.

The chain links TRBV28 to TRBJ1-6; no definite D call. The CDR3 has 15 amino acids. V lost 2 bases and J lost 0, with 5 bases in between. Germline CDR1 is MDHEN and CDR2 is SYDVKM. The CDR3: CASSLRSSYNSPLHF. Here the CDR3 DNA reads TGTGCCAGCAGTTTAAGGAGCTCCTATAATTCACCCCTCCACTTT.

This chain uses TRBV24-1 with TRBJ2-3, with 14 bases fitting TRBD2. Germline V gene data show CDR1 as KGHDR and CDR2 as SFDVKD. After removal of 4 bases from V and 4 bases from J, the junction contained 6 bases not matched to a gene. This CDR3 region has 17 residues. The chain's CDR3 is CATSDPGTSGGPDTQYF. The CDR3 region has the DNA TGTGCCACCAGTGACCCCGGGACTAGCGGGGGACCAGATACGCAGTATTTT.

The chain combines TRBV24-1 with TRBJ2-1, with 14 bases identical to TRBD2. V lost 6 bases to trimming and J lost 7 bases; unmatched junction nucleotides: 4. This CDR3 has 15 amino acids. Germline lookup yields CDR1 KGHDR and CDR2 SFDVKD. CDR3 residues: CATSSTSGRANEQFF. CDR3 sequence (DNA): TGTGCCACCAGTTCGACTAGCGGGAGGGCGAATGAGCAGTTCTTC.

CDR3 region: CATREGASTDTQYF. Written as DNA, the CDR3 is TGTGCCACCAGGGAGGGGGCTAGCACAGATACGCAGTATTTT. V is TRBV15 and J is TRBJ2-3; TRBD1 might be the D (7 bases). Per germline, CDR1 LNHNV and CDR2 YYDKDF (reference sequence). This CDR3 is 14 amino acids long. The V end lost 6 bases, the J end lost 0 bases, and 10 bases lay between the germline ends.

The rearrangement uses TRBV7-8 and TRBJ2-7; no firm D call. V was pared by 0 bases and J by 3 bases, with 6 bases between. The CDR3 extends over 13 amino acids. CDR1 and CDR2 from the germline V gene are SGHVS and FQNEAQ. The CDR3 bases are TGTGCCAGCAGCTTAGCGGCCTACTACGAGCAGTACTTC. Translation: CASSLAAYYEQYF.

The chain carries TRBV2 and TRBJ2-3; 10 positions agree with TRBD2. The V segment lost 6 bases and the J segment 6 bases; nucleotides outside the gene matches: 9. From germline, CDR1 is SNHLY and CDR2 FYNNEI. The CDR3 has 15 residues. Here the CDR3 reads CASSPSGGPSDTQYF. In DNA, the CDR3 is TGTGCCAGCAGCCCTAGCGGGGGTCCGTCGGATACGCAGTATTTT.